The T cell receptor (beta chain) under discussion was sequenced for a study of T cell responses to AZD1222 COVID-19 vaccine. Clones were sequenced by immunoSEQ multiplex PCR, and TCRdb holds only the in-frame ones, with some missing. The sample records 210,000 or so clones, less than 95% being singletons. General study findings and limits: There were vaccine-associated CD4 TCRs across spike, dominant at 160-218 and 743-854. Among AZD1222 vaccinees, only five to seven were seropositive at baseline.

Concerning this clone: What it binds is not known.

The sample in question was peripheral blood, obtained 28 days after the second dose of the MenACWY control vaccine. The receptor comes from an adult who received the MenACWY meningococcal vaccine as a control.

As DNA, the CDR3 is TGTGCCACCAGTGATCCGCCTAGGGGAAGCGGGAGGGATCCAGATACGCAGTATTTT. It codes for CATSDPPRGSGRDPDTQYF. This chain joins TRBV24-1 and TRBJ2-3, with 10 bases that match TRBD2. From germline, CDR1 is KGHDR and CDR2 SFDVKD. V was clipped by 3 bases and J by 4 bases; unmatched bases: 15. This CDR3 region has 19 residues.